The clone carrying this T cell receptor beta chain occurred a few times. Its cognate antigen is unknown. Germline loops: CDR1 SNHLY, CDR2 FYNNEI. The ends lost 1 base at V and 9 bases at J; junction bases unmatched: 13. CDR3 length equals 17 residues. CDR3 regions were amplified by Arm-PCR using iRepertoire HTBI primers to build TCR beta libraries. TCRdb processed the multiplex PCR reads anew with MiXCR; each CDR3 protein has one entry. The sample carries about 400,000 distinct CDR3 sequences, around 21% recorded once. This sample was included in a study of regulatory T cells in long-lasting Graves disease. General observations from the study: For persistent Graves' patients, TCR diversity was lower than for newly diagnosed ones.

Described time point: persistent/refractory GD, antithyroid drugs over 5 years with positive TRAb. Making the TCR library involved RNA that had been extracted from PBMCs. Enrollment of patients was through an endocrinology department in Xi'an, China. This TCR came from a female donor with Graves disease. The sample here was peripheral blood mononuclear cells (PBMCs), taken when the disease was refractory, from a patient treated with antithyroid drugs. The genes are TRBV2 and TRBJ2-1; 9 bases match TRBD2. For the CDR3, the DNA is TGTGCCAGCAGTGAAGTTCGGGCGGGAGGGCCGTACGGTGAGCAGTTCTTC. Translation gives CASSEVRAGGPYGEQFF. The full variable domain, its missing parts supplied by reference TRBV2 and TRBJ2-1, is EPEVTQTPSHQVTQMGQEVILRCVPISNHLYFYWYRQILGQKVEFLVSFYNNEISEKSEIFDDQFSVERPDGSNFTLKIRSTKLEDSAMYFCASSEVRAGGPYGEQFFGPGTRLTVL.